Below, 8 T cell receptor beta chains from the same sample are listed, as sequenced in a study of T cells in localized non-small cell lung cancer (dated by TCRdb to the early 2020s). The method was the immunoSEQ multiplex PCR assay. The clones in this table, taken by TCRdb from immuneACCESS, are in-frame only. Not every clone is retained; where verified, under half of the shortfall comes from an unresolved V gene, and the cause of the rest is unknown. Within this sample are 75,000 to 90,000 clones, with around four fifths of them counted one time only. The top ten constitute approximately 2.8% of the sample. Source: peripheral blood, taken before any cancer treatment. These TCRs come from a man aged 35-69 years with stage I lung adenocarcinoma.

V is TRBV2 and J is TRBJ2-7; 7 bases line up with TRBD1. Germline V gene sequence: CDR1 SNHLY, CDR2 FYNNEI. The trim removed 10 bases at V and 4 bases at J, leaving 7 bases unmatched. The CDR3 has 12 amino acids. CDR3 nucleotides: TGTGCCACGCAGGGGGTTTCATACGAGCAGTACTTC. It specifies CATQGVSYEQYF. The variable domain in full, completed from reference TRBV2 and TRBJ2-7, reads EPEVTQTPSHQVTQMGQEVILRCVPISNHLYFYWYRQILGQKVEFLVSFYNNEISEKSEIFDDQFSVERPDGSNFTLKIRSTKLEDSAMYFCATQGVSYEQYFGPGTRLTVT.

V and J are TRBV11-2 and TRBJ2-1; D remains ambiguous. V was clipped by 4 bases and J by 8 bases, with 9 bases between them. Germline-derived CDR1 and CDR2 are SGHAT and FQNNGV. There are 12 residues in the CDR3. CDR3 protein: CASSWDVDEQFF. The CDR3 coding sequence is TGTGCCAGCAGCTGGGATGTGGATGAGCAGTTCTTC.

This clone is a singleton in its sample. V is TRBV7-8 and J is TRBJ2-3, with 13 bases lining up with TRBD2. Germline V lookup: CDR1 SGHVS, CDR2 FQNEAQ. Unmatched junction bases numbered 2, after V lost 1 base and J lost 1 base. The CDR3 length is 17 residues. The CDR3 is CASSLGGLAGGTDTQYF. CDR3 bases: TGTGCCAGCAGCTTAGGCGGACTAGCGGGGGGCACAGATACGCAGTATTTT.

In its sample, this clone was seen a few times. This chain connects TRBV6-5 to TRBJ1-1; D may be TRBD1 (5 bases). The germline V gene encodes CDR1 MNHEY and CDR2 SVGAGI. V lost 6 bases, J lost 7 bases, and 18 bases lay in between. CDR3 length: 14 residues. As DNA, the CDR3 is TGTGCCAGCAGCTCCGACTTCGGGGCTGGTGAAGCTTTCTTT. Its translation: CASSSDFGAGEAFF.

CDR3 sequence: CASTPSRVAGNEQFF. CDR3 sequence (DNA): TGTGCCAGCACACCAAGTCGGGTAGCCGGGAATGAGCAGTTCTTC. V usage is TRBV27 and J usage is TRBJ2-1; D gene uncertain. The length of the CDR3 is 15 residues. Trimming cost V 7 bases and J 7 bases, with 20 bases left between them. CDR1 MNHEY and CDR2 SMNVEV come from the germline V gene (reference sequence).

The rearrangement uses TRBV19 and TRBJ1-2; D possibly corresponds to TRBD1 (6 bases). V was cut by 4 bases and J by 6 bases, with 12 bases left in between. Germline V gives CDR1 LNHDA, CDR2 SQIVND (reference sequence). This CDR3 comprises 13 residues. The CDR3 spells CASSRQGLDGYTF. The CDR3 DNA reads TGTGCCAGTAGTAGGCAGGGGCTAGATGGCTACACCTTC.

CDR3 in amino acids: CASSPDSLYEQYF. The CDR3 bases are TGCGCCAGCAGTCCGGACAGCCTCTACGAGCAGTACTTC. The chain joins TRBV5-1 to TRBJ2-7; D is perhaps TRBD1 (6 bases). Germline CDR1 is SGHRS and CDR2 is YFSETQ. With 5 bases removed from V and 3 bases from J, the gap between germline ends came to 12 bases. This CDR3 spans 13 amino acids.

This chain links TRBV6-5 with TRBJ1-2; D remains unclear. The CDR3 runs to 13 residues. V lost 6 bases and J lost 8, with 16 bases in between. Looked up from germline, CDR1 is MNHEY and CDR2 is SVGAGI. The CDR3 region has the DNA TGTGCCAGCAGGCCGACCGAAGTCTACGGCTACACCTTC. It codes for CASRPTEVYGYTF.